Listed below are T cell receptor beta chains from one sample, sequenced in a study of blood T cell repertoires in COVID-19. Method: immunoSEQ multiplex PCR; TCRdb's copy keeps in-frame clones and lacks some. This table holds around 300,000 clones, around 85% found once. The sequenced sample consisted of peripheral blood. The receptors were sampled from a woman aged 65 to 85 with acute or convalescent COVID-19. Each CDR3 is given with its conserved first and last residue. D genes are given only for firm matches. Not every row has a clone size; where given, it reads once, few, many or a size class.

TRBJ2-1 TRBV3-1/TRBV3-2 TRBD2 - CASSPPTSGGNEQFF TGTGCCAGCAGCCCACCGACTAGCGGAGGCAATGAGCAGTTCTTC
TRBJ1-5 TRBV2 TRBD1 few CASRGDRGLYSNQPQHF TGTGCCAGCAGAGGGGACAGGGGGCTTTATAGCAATCAGCCCCAGCATTTT
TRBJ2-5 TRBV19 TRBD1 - CASRSGTGEETQYF TGTGCCAGTAGATCCGGGACAGGGGAAGAGACCCAGTACTTC
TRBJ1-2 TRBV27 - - CASSPGHRSNYGYTF TGTGCCAGCAGTCCTGGACACAGGAGCAACTATGGCTACACCTTC
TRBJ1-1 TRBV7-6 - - CASSGGMRVNTEAFF TGTGCCAGCTCCGGAGGGATGCGGGTGAACACTGAAGCTTTCTTT
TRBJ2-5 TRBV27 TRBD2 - CASSLSNSGGYRETQYF TGTGCCAGCAGTTTATCGAACAGCGGGGGCTACCGCGAGACCCAGTACTTC
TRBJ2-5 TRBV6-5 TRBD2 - CASSYAGLGRQTQYF TGTGCCAGCAGTTACGCGGGACTAGGAAGACAGACCCAGTACTTC
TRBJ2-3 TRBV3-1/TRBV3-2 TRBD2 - CASSQQQVAGGLTDTQYF TGTGCCAGCAGCCAACAGCAGGTAGCGGGGGGTCTCACAGATACGCAGTATTTT
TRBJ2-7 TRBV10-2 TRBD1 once CASRTGSSYEQYF TGCGCCAGCCGGACAGGGAGCTCCTACGAGCAGTACTTC
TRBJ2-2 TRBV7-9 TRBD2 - CASSWRSSGGDTGELFF TGTGCCAGCAGCTGGCGTTCCAGCGGGGGGGACACCGGGGAGCTGTTTTTT
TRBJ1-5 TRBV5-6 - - CASSLRGYSNQPQHF TGTGCCAGCAGCTTGAGGGGTTATAGCAATCAGCCCCAGCATTTT
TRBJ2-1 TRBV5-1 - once CASSLATGAGNEQFF TGCGCCAGCAGCTTGGCCACAGGCGCAGGCAATGAGCAGTTCTTC
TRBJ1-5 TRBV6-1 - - CASSEALNQPQHF TGTGCCAGCAGTGAAGCCCTAAATCAGCCCCAGCATTTT
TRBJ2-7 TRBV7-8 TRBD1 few CASSPDRVDTREQYF TGTGCCAGCAGCCCGGACAGGGTTGATACGCGGGAGCAGTACTTC
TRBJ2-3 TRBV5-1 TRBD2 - CASSIAGSTDTQYF TGCGCCAGCAGCATAGCGGGGAGCACAGATACGCAGTATTTT
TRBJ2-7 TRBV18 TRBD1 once CASSPPPGTGDRQYF TGTGCCAGCTCACCACCTCCCGGGACAGGTGATCGGCAGTACTTC
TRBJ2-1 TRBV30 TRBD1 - CAWSVPGGRNNEQFF TGTGCCTGGAGTGTACCAGGGGGCCGAAACAATGAGCAGTTCTTC
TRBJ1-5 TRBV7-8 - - CASSPDRSNQPQHF TGTGCCAGCAGCCCGGACAGAAGCAATCAGCCCCAGCATTTT
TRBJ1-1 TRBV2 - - CASSKEVGGSKTEAFF TGTGCCAGCAGTAAGGAGGTGGGGGGATCCAAGACTGAAGCTTTCTTT
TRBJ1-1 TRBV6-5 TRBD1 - CASSSPEGARAWAFF TGTGCCAGCAGTTCTCCGGAGGGGGCGCGGGCCTGGGCTTTCTTT
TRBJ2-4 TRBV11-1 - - CASRGSLTDPIQYF TGTGCCAGCAGGGGCTCCTTGACAGATCCCATTCAGTACTTC
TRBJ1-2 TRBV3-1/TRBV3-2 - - CASSLQGLGGYTF TGTGCCAGCAGCCTCCAGGGATTGGGAGGCTACACCTTC
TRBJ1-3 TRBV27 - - CASILGPSRGPCGNTIYF -
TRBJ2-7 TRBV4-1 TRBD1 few CASSQFGTGVYEQYF TGCGCCAGCAGCCAATTCGGGACAGGGGTCTACGAGCAGTACTTC
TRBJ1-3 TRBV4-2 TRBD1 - CASSRQGNSGNTIYF TGTGCCAGCAGCCGACAGGGGAACTCTGGAAACACCATATATTTT
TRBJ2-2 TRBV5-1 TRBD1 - CASSLTGTGGTGELFF TGCGCCAGCAGCCTTACCGGGACAGGGGGCACCGGGGAGCTGTTTTTT
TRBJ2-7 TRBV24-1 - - CASGTWWRYEQYF TGTGCCTCGGGGACTTGGTGGCGCTACGAGCAGTACTTC
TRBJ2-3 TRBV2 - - CASSVTRSTDTQYF TGTGCCAGCAGTGTGACTCGGAGCACAGATACGCAGTATTTT
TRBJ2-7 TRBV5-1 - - CASSLGQPREQYF TGCGCCAGCAGCCTCGGACAGCCCCGGGAGCAGTACTTC
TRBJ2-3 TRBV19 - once CASSMVAGTDTQYF TGTGCCAGTAGTATGGTGGCAGGAACAGATACGCAGTATTTT
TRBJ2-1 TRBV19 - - CASSPTIPAYNEQFF TGTGCCAGTAGCCCGACAATTCCGGCGTACAATGAGCAGTTCTTC
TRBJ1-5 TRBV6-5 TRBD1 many CASSSQGANQPQHF TGTGCCAGCAGTTCACAGGGGGCCAATCAGCCCCAGCATTTT
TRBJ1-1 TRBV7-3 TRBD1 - CASSPQGEYTEAFF TGTGCCAGCAGCCCCCAGGGGGAGTACACTGAAGCTTTCTTT